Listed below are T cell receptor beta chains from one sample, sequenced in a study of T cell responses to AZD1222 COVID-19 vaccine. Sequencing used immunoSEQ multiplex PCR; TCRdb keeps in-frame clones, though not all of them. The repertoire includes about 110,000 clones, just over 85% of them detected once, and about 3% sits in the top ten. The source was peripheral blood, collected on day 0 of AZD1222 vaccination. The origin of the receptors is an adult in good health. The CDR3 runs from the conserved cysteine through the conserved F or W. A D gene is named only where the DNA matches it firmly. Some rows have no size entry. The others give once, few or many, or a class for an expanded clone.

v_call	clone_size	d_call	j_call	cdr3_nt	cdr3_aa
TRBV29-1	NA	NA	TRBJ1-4	TGCAGCGTTTCCAGAGGAAATAATGAAAAACTGTTTTTT	CSVSRGNNEKLFF
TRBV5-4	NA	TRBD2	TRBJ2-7	TGTGCCAGCAGCCCCAGACTAGCGGTGCTCGAGCAGTACTTC	CASSPRLAVLEQYF
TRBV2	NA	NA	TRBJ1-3	TGTGCCAGCAGTGTAGGGGCGGCTGGAAACACCATATATTTT	CASSVGAAGNTIYF
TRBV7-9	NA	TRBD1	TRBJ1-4	TGTGCCAGCAGCGGGACAGCAACTAATGAAAAACTGTTTTTT	CASSGTATNEKLFF
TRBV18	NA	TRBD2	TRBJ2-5	TGTGCCAGCTCACGCTCAGGACTAGCGGGGGGAGAGACCCAGTACTTC	CASSRSGLAGGETQYF
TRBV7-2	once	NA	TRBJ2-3	TGTGCCAGCAGCTTGAGACGAACTAGCACAGATACGCAGTATTTT	CASSLRRTSTDTQYF
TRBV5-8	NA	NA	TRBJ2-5	TGTGCCAGCAGCTTGGGGCAGGCCGAAGGGGAGACCCAGTACTTC	CASSLGQAEGETQYF
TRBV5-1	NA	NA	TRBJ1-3	TGCGCCAGCAGCTTGGTGGGGGACTCTGGAAACACCATATATTTT	CASSLVGDSGNTIYF
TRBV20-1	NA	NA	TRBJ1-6	TGCAGTGCTAGAGTGGGCAGGGCTCTCCACTTT	CSARVGRALHF
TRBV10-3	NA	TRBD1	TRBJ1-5	TGTGCCATCAGTGCCCGGACAGGGGGAGGTCAGCCCCAGCATTTT	CAISARTGGGQPQHF
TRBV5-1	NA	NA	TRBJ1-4	TGCGCCAGCAGCCCCGAGGGCCAGGGGTCTAATGAAAAACTGTTTTTT	CASSPEGQGSNEKLFF
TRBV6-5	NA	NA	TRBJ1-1	TGTGCCAGCAACCTTGAGGGCACTGAAGCTTTCTTT	CASNLEGTEAFF
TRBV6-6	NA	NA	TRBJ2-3	TGTGCCAGCAGTTTGATGGGGGGGGGCCCAGATACGCAGTATTTT	CASSLMGGGPDTQYF
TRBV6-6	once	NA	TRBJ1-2	TGTGCCAGCAAAACCGGGGATCTTGGCTACACCTTC	CASKTGDLGYTF
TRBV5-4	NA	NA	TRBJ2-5	TGTGCCAGCAGCCATGGGGGGACACAACAGACCCAGTACTTC	CASSHGGTQQTQYF
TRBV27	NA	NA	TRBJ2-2	TGTGCCAGCAGTTTAGGGTTGACAGACCTTCTGAACACCGGGGAGCTGTTTTTT	CASSLGLTDLLNTGELFF
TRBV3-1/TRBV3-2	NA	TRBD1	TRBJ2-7	TGTGCCAGCAGCCCTCGACAGGGGACCTCCTACGAGCAGTACTTC	CASSPRQGTSYEQYF
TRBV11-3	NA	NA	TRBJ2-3	TGTGCCAGCAGCCCACCCGGGGGAACGGATACGCAGTATTTT	CASSPPGGTDTQYF